Listed below are T cell receptor beta chains from one sample, sequenced in a study of blood T cell repertoires in COVID-19. Some clones are missing from TCRdb's copy, which holds only in-frame ones; the method was immunoSEQ multiplex PCR. Among some 220,000 clones, around 90% were seen once, and the ten largest hold approximately 12%. The specimen was peripheral blood. The source of these receptors is a woman aged 18-29 years who had recovered from COVID-19. Each CDR3 is given with its conserved first and last residue. D genes are given only for firm matches.

NA | TRBJ2-2 | TRBV2 | TGTGCCAGCATTTCAGGAACGGTTGGAACCGGGGAGCTGTTTTTT | CASISGTVGTGELFF
TRBD1 | TRBJ1-2 | TRBV9 | TGTGCCAGCAGCTCCGGGACAGGGTATTTCGGCTACACCTTC | CASSSGTGYFGYTF
NA | TRBJ2-7 | TRBV30 | TGTGCCGGATCAGACTATTACTACGAGCAGTACTTC | CAGSDYYYEQYF
NA | TRBJ2-7 | TRBV6-6 | TGTGCCAGCAGTTACTCACGGAACAGGGAGAACGACGAGCAGTACTTC | CASSYSRNRENDEQYF
NA | TRBJ1-2 | TRBV5-1 | TGCGCCAGCAGCGAGGCCGTTGGGGCAGGGAACGGCTACACCTTC | CASSEAVGAGNGYTF
TRBD2 | TRBJ2-5 | TRBV7-9 | TGTGCCAGCAGATTAGGGGAGGCAGCGGGAGTTGGTCGGGAGACCCAGTACTTC | CASRLGEAAGVGRETQYF
NA | TRBJ2-3 | TRBV28 | TGTGCCAGCGCCCCCCTGGGGGCCGGTCGGGATACGCAGTATTTT | CASAPLGAGRDTQYF
TRBD2 | TRBJ2-5 | TRBV3-1/TRBV3-2 | TGTGCCAGCAGCCAACTTCCTAGCGGGAGTTGGGAGACCCAGTACTTC | CASSQLPSGSWETQYF
TRBD1 | TRBJ2-5 | TRBV30 | TGTGCCTGGTCCCCCGGGACAGGGTGGGAGACCCAGTACTTC | CAWSPGTGWETQYF
TRBD2 | TRBJ2-1 | TRBV7-2 | TGTGCCAGCAGCTTACGACTAGCTTATAGCTCCTACAATGAGCAGTTCTTC | CASSLRLAYSSYNEQFF
NA | TRBJ2-7 | TRBV25-1 | TGTGCCAGCAGTGAATCCGGTAGGCAGCGCGCTTCCTACGAGCAGTACTTC | CASSESGRQRASYEQYF
TRBD2 | TRBJ2-1 | TRBV19 | TGTGCCAGTAGTCCGGCGTTCGGGACTAGCGGGAGTATTGATGAGCAGTTCTTC | CASSPAFGTSGSIDEQFF